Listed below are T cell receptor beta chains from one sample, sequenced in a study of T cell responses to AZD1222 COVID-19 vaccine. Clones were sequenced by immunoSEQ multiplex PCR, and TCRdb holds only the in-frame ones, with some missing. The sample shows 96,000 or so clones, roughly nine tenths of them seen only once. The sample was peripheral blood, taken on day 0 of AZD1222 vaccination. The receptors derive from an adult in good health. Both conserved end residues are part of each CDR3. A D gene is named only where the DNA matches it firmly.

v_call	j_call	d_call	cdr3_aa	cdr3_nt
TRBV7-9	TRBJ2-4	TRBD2	CASSLGEAGASLNIQYF	TGTGCCAGCAGCTTAGGGGAAGCGGGAGCGTCTCTGAACATTCAGTACTTC
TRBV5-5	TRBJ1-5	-	CASSEDFSNQPQHF	TGTGCCAGCAGCGAGGACTTTAGCAATCAGCCCCAGCATTTT
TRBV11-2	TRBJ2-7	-	CASSSSARRDSYF	TGTGCCAGCAGCTCTTCAGCCCGCCGGGACTCGTACTTC
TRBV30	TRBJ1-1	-	CAWKPGGAGWTEAFF	TGTGCCTGGAAACCCGGGGGCGCCGGTTGGACTGAAGCTTTCTTT
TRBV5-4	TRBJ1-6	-	CASSPGGDSPLHF	TGTGCCAGCAGCCCCGGGGGGGATTCACCCCTCCACTTT
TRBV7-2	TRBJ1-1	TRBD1	CASSLGGGGGRTEAFF	TGTGCCAGCAGCTTAGGCGGCGGAGGGGGCCGGACTGAAGCTTTCTTT
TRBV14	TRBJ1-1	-	CASSREYKNTEAFF	TGTGCCAGCAGCCGCGAATACAAGAACACTGAAGCTTTCTTT
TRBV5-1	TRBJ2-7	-	CASSLEGQQYEQYF	TGCGCCAGCAGCTTGGAAGGACAGCAATACGAGCAGTACTTC
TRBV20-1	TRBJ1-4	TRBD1	CSASWTGRDEKLFF	TGCAGTGCTAGTTGGACAGGGAGGGATGAAAAACTGTTTTTT
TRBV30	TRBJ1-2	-	CAWSPAEAYGYTF	TGTGCCTGGTCTCCCGCGGAGGCCTATGGCTACACCTTC
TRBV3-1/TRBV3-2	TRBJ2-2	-	CASSQEGFPGELFF	TGTGCCAGCAGCCAAGAAGGTTTCCCCGGGGAGCTGTTTTTT
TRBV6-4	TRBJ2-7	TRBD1	CASSDSIGTGGRASVYEQYF	TGTGCCAGCAGTGACTCGATCGGTACAGGGGGCAGGGCTTCTGTCTACGAGCAGTACTTC